The next 13 T cell receptor beta chains were all read from a single sample in a study of Ad26.COV2.S vaccination and SARS-CoV-2 variants. Sequencing used immunoSEQ multiplex PCR; TCRdb keeps in-frame clones, though not all of them. The sample contains under 400,000 clones, around 86% of which appear only once. Noted treatment: about 20 received Ad26.COV2.S at low or high dose, single or two shots; about five received placebo; per-sample allocation not given. Samples were taken on day 63 after the first vaccine or placebo injection. The starting material was peripheral blood, obtained in a trial of Ad26.COV2.S vaccine versus placebo. Every receptor here comes from a person between 18 and 65 years old who received the Ad26.COV2.S COVID-19 vaccine or a placebo.

The gene calls are TRBV5-6 and TRBJ2-1, with 9 bases matching TRBD2. The germline V gene has CDR1 SGHDT and CDR2 YYEEEE. The V and J ends lost 4 bases and 8 bases, in that order; junction bases with no gene match: 10. The CDR3 has 15 residues. This CDR3 is CASSMWASGIYEQFF. The CDR3 DNA follows: TGTGCCAGCAGCATGTGGGCTAGCGGGATCTATGAGCAGTTCTTC.

This clone was counted between two and nine times. The chain has TRBV29-1 and TRBJ1-2, with D possibly matching TRBD1 (5 bases). From germline, CDR1 is SQVTM and CDR2 ANQGSEA. The CDR3 length is 12 residues. V dropped 7 bases and J dropped 5 bases, with 14 bases sitting between them. CDR3 in amino acids: CSANRDGYGYTF. The CDR3 DNA reads TGCAGCGCCAACCGGGACGGATATGGCTACACCTTC. Variable domain in full (rest from reference TRBV29-1 and TRBJ1-2): SAVISQKPSRDICQRGTSLTIQCQVDSQVTMMFWYRQQPGQSLTLIATANQGSEATYESGFVIDKFPISRPNLTFSTLTVSNMSPEDSSIYLCSANRDGYGYTFGSGTRLTVV.

V and J are TRBV5-4 and TRBJ1-1; D perhaps matches TRBD1 (6 bases). V was trimmed by 3 bases and J by 2 bases, leaving 17 bases between them. The CDR3 contains 16 residues. Germline V gene data show CDR1 as SGHNT and CDR2 as YYREEE (reference sequence). The CDR3 reads CASSSKGVPVNTEAFF. CDR3 bases: TGTGCCAGCAGCTCAAAGGGGGTGCCCGTAAACACTGAAGCTTTCTTT.

The V call is TRBV5-1, the J call TRBJ2-5; 8 bases agree with TRBD2. V shed 0 bases, J shed 1 base, and the junction held 5 bases outside the gene matches. The CDR3 loop spans 16 amino acids. Germline V gene data show CDR1 as SGHRS and CDR2 as YFSETQ. The DNA for the CDR3 is TGCGCCAGCAGCTTGGGGGCCGGGGGGGTCCAAGAGACCCAGTACTTC. It encodes CASSLGAGGVQETQYF.

The rearrangement links TRBV7-2 to TRBJ1-2; D is undetermined. This CDR3 spans 15 amino acids. Germline V gives CDR1 SGHTA, CDR2 FQGNSA. The V end was cut by 2 bases, the J end by 6 bases, with 16 bases between. The chain's CDR3 is CASSLIWSTRNGYTF. The CDR3 DNA follows: TGTGCCAGCAGCTTAATTTGGTCCACCAGGAATGGCTACACCTTC. Full variable domain (outside the CDR3, taken from reference TRBV7-2 and TRBJ1-2): GAGVSQSPSNKVTEKGKDVELRCDPISGHTALYWYRQSLGQGLEFLIYFQGNSAPDKSGLPSDRFSAERTGGSVSTLTIQRTQQEDSAVYLCASSLIWSTRNGYTFGSGTRLTVV.

The chain has TRBV27 and TRBJ2-7; 11 bases fit TRBD2. There are 16 residues in the CDR3. CDR1 and CDR2 from the germline V gene are MNHEY and SMNVEV (reference sequence). V dropped 3 bases and J dropped 2; count of bases not matched to a gene: 6. The CDR3 loop is CASSFKLAGGAYEQYF. The DNA of the CDR3 is TGTGCCAGCAGTTTCAAATTAGCGGGGGGGGCCTACGAGCAGTACTTC.

V gene TRBV7-9 combines with J gene TRBJ1-1; D unclear. Germline V CDR1 and CDR2: SEHNR, FQNEAQ (reference sequence). Trimming shortened V by 5 bases and J by 0 bases, and 13 bases separated the two germline ends. The CDR3 has 15 amino acids. The CDR3 bases are TGTGCCAGCAGCCTTCCGGACGGCCTGAACACTGAAGCTTTCTTT. Translated, it gives CASSLPDGLNTEAFF.

The chain links TRBV7-8 to TRBJ2-7; no firm D call. The CDR3 totals 14 residues. The germline V gene encodes CDR1 SGHVS and CDR2 FQNEAQ. V lost 5 bases and J lost 3, with 14 bases in between. The DNA of the CDR3 is TGTGCCAGCAGCCCCATTAATAGCTTCTACGAGCAGTACTTC. Translation gives CASSPINSFYEQYF.

This chain joins TRBV7-8 and TRBJ2-5, with 7 bases that match TRBD2. The CDR3 is 13 amino acids. The V segment lost 5 bases and the J segment 5 bases; nucleotides outside the gene matches: 5. CDR1 and CDR2 (germline): SGHVS, FQNEAQ. Written as DNA, the CDR3 is TGTGCCAGCAGCCGGAGCGGGGAGGAGACCCAGTACTTC. Amino acids: CASSRSGEETQYF.

This chain uses TRBV7-2 with TRBJ2-1, with a tentative D call TRBD2 (5 bases). This CDR3 contains 14 residues. Per the germline V gene, CDR1 is SGHTA and CDR2 is FQGNSA. V lost 3 bases and J 7 bases, leaving 13 bases between the germline ends. The CDR3 spells CASSFWQDLNEQFF. CDR3 bases: TGTGCCAGCAGCTTTTGGCAGGACTTAAATGAGCAGTTCTTC.

This sequence joins TRBV12-3 or TRBV12-4 and TRBJ2-5; D is unresolved. With 1 base removed from V and 7 bases from J, the gap between germline ends came to 4 bases. The CDR3 consists of 11 residues. CDR3: CASSLVGTQYF. CDR3 in DNA: TGTGCCAGCAGTTTAGTGGGGACCCAGTACTTC.

The V gene is TRBV6-5, the J gene TRBJ2-1, with unresolved D. Germline V gene sequence: CDR1 MNHEY, CDR2 SVGAGI. The CDR3 length is 15 residues. The V and J ends lost 0 bases and 8 bases respectively, with 14 bases between them. CDR3 residues: CASSYSIKGWDEQFF. CDR3 coding DNA: TGTGCCAGCAGTTACTCGATCAAAGGGTGGGATGAGCAGTTCTTC.

This sequence joins TRBV11-2 and TRBJ2-5; D remains unclear. Germline CDR1 is SGHAT and CDR2 is FQNNGV. The CDR3 sequence is 13 residues long. V was clipped by 6 bases and J by 4 bases, with 12 bases between them. CDR3 residues: CASRVRSRETQYF. The CDR3 DNA sequence: TGTGCCAGCAGGGTCAGGTCTCGAGAGACCCAGTACTTC.